This is a list of T cell receptor beta chains from one sample in a study of blood T cell repertoires in COVID-19. Measured with immunoSEQ multiplex PCR; TCRdb has only the in-frame clones, and not every one. Among about 150,000 clones listed, about 90% were seen once. Sequences were obtained from peripheral blood. These receptors were obtained from a man aged 45-65 years with acute or convalescent COVID-19. CDR3s include the opening cysteine and the closing phenylalanine or tryptophan. D genes are given only for firm matches. The size entry is marked missing in some rows and otherwise reads once, few, many or a size class.

>TRBJ2-3|.|TRBV7-3|.
TGTGCCAGCAGCTTAGCGGGCCGCACAGATACGCAGTATTTT
CASSLAGRTDTQYF
>TRBJ2-6|.|TRBV30|few
TGTGCCTGGAGTGAATCCGATTCAGGAGTCCTGACTTTC
CAWSESDSGVLTF
>TRBJ2-2|.|TRBV7-2|.
TGTGCCAGCAGCTTAGTGGCAGCGAACACCGGGGAGCTGTTTTTT
CASSLVAANTGELFF
>TRBJ2-1|.|TRBV19|.
TGTGCCAGTAGTATCTCGACTGGGTACAATGAGCAGTTCTTC
CASSISTGYNEQFF
>TRBJ2-1|TRBD2|TRBV4-1|.
TGCGCCAGCAGCCCTCCGGGACTAGCGGGCTATGAGCAGTTCTTC
CASSPPGLAGYEQFF
>TRBJ1-5|.|TRBV18|.
TGTGCCAGCTCACCCCTGGGGGGTGAAGGGAATCAGCCCCAGCATTTT
CASSPLGGEGNQPQHF
>TRBJ1-4|.|TRBV5-1|.
TGCGCCAGCAGCCAGGACAGTGAAAAACTGTTTTTT
CASSQDSEKLFF
>TRBJ1-2|TRBD1|TRBV6-5|once
TGTGCCACCAGAAGGGACAGGGGGCTGGATGGCTACACCTTC
CATRRDRGLDGYTF
>TRBJ1-5|.|TRBV5-8|.
TGTGCCAGCAGCTTGGACAGCCTGCCTTTGCAGCCCCAGCATTTT
CASSLDSLPLQPQHF
>TRBJ1-2|TRBD1|TRBV10-3|.
TGTGCCATCAGTGATCTTGGACAGGCGGGTGGCTACACCTTC
CAISDLGQAGGYTF
>TRBJ1-2|TRBD1|TRBV30|.
TGTGCCTGGAGTGCCTGGACAGGGGCGGACTATGGCTACACCTTC
CAWSAWTGADYGYTF
>TRBJ2-3|TRBD1|TRBV6-5|.
TGTGCCAGCACCAAGGGACAGGGAAGGGCAGATACGCAGTATTTT
CASTKGQGRADTQYF
>TRBJ2-3|TRBD2|TRBV7-2|.
TGTGCCAGCAGCATTTCTAGCGGAAGCACAGATACGCAGTATTTT
CASSISSGSTDTQYF